These 22 T cell receptor beta chains were all obtained from the same sample, sequenced in a study of post-analysis software for immune sequencing data. The library was made from cDNA and included unique molecular identifiers. TCRdb re-analysed the PCR reads in MiXCR, keeping a single row per CDR3 protein. The repertoire includes approximately 570,000 distinct CDR3 sequences, roughly 47% of them detected once, and under 2% sits in the top ten. No cognate antigen is known for these TCRs. General study points: Elevated frequency relative to controls characterized several TRBV segments in patients, TRBV5-6, TRBV5-1 and TRBV20-1 among them.

Sequencing was performed on blood. All receptors come from a girl between 10 and 17 years old with multiple sclerosis.

This clonotype was counted a few times. The chain links TRBV28 to TRBJ2-1; D is undetermined. The CDR3 sequence is 13 residues long. V was shortened by 5 bases and J by 6 bases, with 11 bases between the two germline ends. CDR1 MDHEN and CDR2 SYDVKM come from the germline V gene. The DNA of the CDR3 is TGTGCCAGCAGTCCATTTACCCGCAATGAGCAGTTCTTC. It specifies CASSPFTRNEQFF.

The CDR3, as DNA: TGCGCCAGCAGCATCCAGGGGCGCAATCAGCCCCAGCATTTT. Translation gives CASSIQGRNQPQHF. The genes are TRBV4-1 and TRBJ1-5; D might be TRBD1 (6 bases). Trimming removed 5 bases at V and 2 bases at J, with 10 bases between. Germline assignment: CDR1 MGHRA and CDR2 YSYEKL. The CDR3 has 14 amino acids.

V gene TRBV5-1 combines with J gene TRBJ2-7; D not certain. Germline V gives CDR1 SGHRS, CDR2 YFSETQ. This CDR3 has 14 amino acids. The V gene lost 1 base and the J gene lost 1 base, with 9 bases spanning the gap. CDR3 region: CASSLRVQSYEQYF. CDR3 bases: TGCGCCAGCAGCTTGAGGGTCCAGTCCTACGAGCAGTACTTC.

The chain joins TRBV7-9 to TRBJ2-5, with 8 bases that match TRBD1. The CDR3 sequence is 14 residues long. V was pared by 3 bases and J by 11 bases, with 11 bases of the junction left unmatched. Germline CDR1 reads SEHNR; CDR2 reads FQNEAQ (reference sequence). The DNA for the CDR3 is TGTGCCAGCAGCTTGACAGGGGTTGGGTACGGGCAGTACTTC. As protein: CASSLTGVGYGQYF.

The V call is TRBV20-1, the J call TRBJ2-1, with 9 bases identical to TRBD2. The V gene's germline CDR1 is DFQATT and CDR2 SNEGSKA (reference sequence). The CDR3 has 13 amino acids. Trimming removed 4 bases from V and 7 bases from J; junction bases left unmatched: 5. CDR3 sequence: CSAKSAGGNEQFF. Written as DNA, the CDR3 is TGCAGTGCTAAATCAGCGGGGGGAAATGAGCAGTTCTTC.

This clonotype was counted only a few times. V usage is TRBV5-8 and J usage is TRBJ1-2, with D maybe TRBD1 (6 bases). Trimming pared 7 bases from V and 5 bases from J, leaving 21 bases between. The V gene's germline CDR1 is SGHTS and CDR2 YDEGEE. CDR3 length: 15 amino acids. The CDR3 DNA reads as TGTGCCAGCTCGCCCTACAGGGAGGGGTTTTATGGCTACACCTTC. It codes for CASSPYREGFYGYTF. The full variable domain, in which reference TRBV5-8 and TRBJ1-2 provide the parts outside the CDR3, is EAGVTQSPTHLIKTRGQQATLRCSPISGHTSVYWYQQALGLGLQFLLWYDEGEERNRGNFPPRFSGRQFPNYSSELNVNALELEDSALYLCASSPYREGFYGYTFGSGTRLTVV.

The chain carries TRBV20-1 and TRBJ1-2; no firm D call. The V and J ends lost 6 bases and 6 bases respectively, with 17 bases between them. This CDR3 comprises 13 residues. Germline V lookup: CDR1 DFQATT, CDR2 SNEGSKA (reference sequence). CDR3 protein: CSATNPGIDGYTF. The CDR3 region has the DNA TGCAGTGCCACCAACCCCGGGATCGATGGCTACACCTTC.

The CDR3 DNA reads as TGTGCCAGCAGCCCAGACCAAGGACGCTACGAGCAGTACTTC. As protein: CASSPDQGRYEQYF. This chain uses TRBV7-9 with TRBJ2-5; D unresolved. The J call may be in error: the DNA end matches TRBJ2-7 better. Germline CDR1 reads SEHNR; CDR2 reads FQNEAQ (reference sequence). The CDR3 spans 14 residues.

This clonotype showed up just a few times. V usage is TRBV5-1 and J usage is TRBJ1-2, with D possibly TRBD1 on 5 matching bases. Trimming took 0 bases from V and 3 from J, leaving 9 bases between them. This CDR3 comprises 14 residues. The germline V gene encodes CDR1 SGHRS and CDR2 YFSETQ. The CDR3 loop is CASSLETEYYGYTF. CDR3 nucleotide sequence: TGCGCCAGCAGCTTGGAGACAGAGTACTATGGCTACACCTTC.

Concerning this clonotype: At one of its ends the junction is not consistent with the germline gene, which may arise from a read error. The chain has TRBV5-1 and TRBJ2-3, with 16 bases identical to TRBD2. The germline gives CDR1 SGHRS, CDR2 YFSETQ. CDR3 length equals 18 residues. CDR3 sequence reads: CASSLGTSGRAFTDMQYF. Written as DNA, the CDR3 is TGCGCCAGCAGCTTAGGGACTAGCGGGAGGGCCTTCACAGATATGCAGTATTTT.

The V gene is TRBV10-1, the J gene TRBJ2-7; 13 nucleotides align to TRBD2. CDR1 is WNHNN, CDR2 SYGVQD, per germline (reference sequence). The ends lost 6 bases at V and 3 bases at J; junction bases unmatched: 14. The CDR3 consists of 18 residues. CDR3 sequence: CASSDNPGLAGQSYEQYF. Here the CDR3 DNA reads TGCGCCAGCAGCGATAACCCGGGACTAGCGGGACAGAGCTACGAGCAGTACTTC.

This clonotype was observed a handful of times. The V gene is TRBV10-3, the J gene TRBJ2-1; a weak D match, TRBD1 (5 bases). V shed 5 bases and J shed 4 bases, with 12 bases lying between them. This CDR3 has 14 residues. CDR1 ENHRY and CDR2 SYGVKD come from the germline V gene. The CDR3 sequence: CAISQGLGYNEQFF. Here the CDR3 DNA reads TGTGCCATCAGTCAGGGCCTCGGGTACAATGAGCAGTTCTTC.

CDR3: CASRHSTSTDTQYF. For the CDR3, the DNA is TGTGCCAGCAGGCACTCTACTAGCACAGATACGCAGTATTTT. V and J are TRBV12-3 or TRBV12-4 and TRBJ2-3; D ambiguous. This CDR3 has 14 amino acids. Trimming removed 6 bases from V and 0 bases from J, with 10 bases in between.

V gene TRBV29-1 combines with J gene TRBJ2-7; D perhaps matches TRBD2 (5 bases). Trimming pared 0 bases from V and 4 bases from J, leaving 16 bases between. This CDR3 region has 15 residues. Germline V gene data show CDR1 as SQVTM and CDR2 as ANQGSEA. The CDR3 DNA reads TGCAGCGTTGAAGATCGGAGCCGAAGCGGTTACGAGCAGTACTTC. Translating gives CSVEDRSRSGYEQYF.

CDR3 region: CASSRRGAGGYNEQFF. In DNA, the CDR3 is TGTGCCAGCAGCCGCCGGGGGGCGGGCGGCTACAATGAGCAGTTCTTC. This chain links TRBV28 with TRBJ2-1, with D possibly being TRBD2 (7 bases). The V gene's germline CDR1 is MDHEN and CDR2 SYDVKM. The germline V and J ends were trimmed by 6 bases and 3 bases, with 18 bases remaining between them. The CDR3 contains 16 residues.

The CDR3 is CASSLDRESSYEQYF. In nucleotides, the CDR3 is TGCGCCAGCAGCTTGGACCGGGAGAGCTCCTACGAGCAGTACTTC. The chain carries TRBV5-1 and TRBJ2-7, with D possibly matching TRBD2 (6 bases). This CDR3 is built from 15 residues. V was shortened by 0 bases and J by 0 bases, with 10 bases between the two germline ends. Per germline, CDR1 SGHRS and CDR2 YFSETQ.

This clonotype was seen a handful of times. The chain employs TRBV12-3 or TRBV12-4 and TRBJ2-4; D is unclear. V was clipped by 5 bases and J by 0 bases, with 14 bases between them. This CDR3 has 16 residues. The CDR3 DNA reads TGTGCCAGCAGTCATTACAGCTCTCTAGCCAAAAACATTCAGTACTTC. Its protein product is CASSHYSSLAKNIQYF.

This clonotype was counted only a few times. J is TRBJ1-5 and V is TRBV7-2; D call uncertain. V lost 5 bases to trimming and J lost 5 bases, with 10 bases between them. Germline loops: CDR1 SGHTA, CDR2 FQGNSA. This CDR3 has 13 residues. The CDR3 here is CASSQDTYQPQHF. The CDR3 nucleotides are TGTGCCAGCAGCCAAGACACTTATCAGCCCCAGCATTTT.

In the case of this clonotype: The junction and the germline gene differ at one end; a read error may be behind it. The rearrangement joins TRBV4-1 to TRBJ1-6, with D perhaps matching TRBD1 (5 bases). The V gene's germline CDR1 is MGHRA and CDR2 YSYEKL. The CDR3 runs to 13 residues. The CDR3 reads CASSQQQDSPRHF. The CDR3 DNA reads TGCGCCAGCAGTCAACAACAGGATTCACCCCGCCACTTT.

This clonotype was seen a few times. This chain links TRBV12-3 or TRBV12-4 with TRBJ1-5, with D uncertain. This CDR3 has 13 amino acids. The V end was cut by 5 bases, the J end by 5 bases, with 10 bases between. The CDR3 DNA is TGTGCCAGCAGTCCATCCGAATATCAGCCCCAGCATTTT. Translated: CASSPSEYQPQHF.

Notes on this clonotype: The junction departs from germline at one end; a sequencing error may be responsible. This chain uses TRBV7-3 with TRBJ2-2; a possible D gene is TRBD2 (5 bases). Germline assignment: CDR1 SGHTA and CDR2 FQGTGA. This CDR3 comprises 14 residues. CDR3 region: CASSPGMNTEELFF. The CDR3 DNA is TGTGCCAGCAGCCCCGGGATGAACACCGAGGAGCTGTTTTTT.

About this clonotype: Sequence at one end of the junction differs from germline and may be a read error. The chain joins TRBV12-3 or TRBV12-4 to TRBJ2-3; D is ambiguous. The CDR3 has 14 amino acids. CDR3 loop: CASRLDFRTDTQYF. The DNA of the CDR3 is TGTGCCAGCAGATTAGACTTCCGCACAGATACGCAGTATTTT.